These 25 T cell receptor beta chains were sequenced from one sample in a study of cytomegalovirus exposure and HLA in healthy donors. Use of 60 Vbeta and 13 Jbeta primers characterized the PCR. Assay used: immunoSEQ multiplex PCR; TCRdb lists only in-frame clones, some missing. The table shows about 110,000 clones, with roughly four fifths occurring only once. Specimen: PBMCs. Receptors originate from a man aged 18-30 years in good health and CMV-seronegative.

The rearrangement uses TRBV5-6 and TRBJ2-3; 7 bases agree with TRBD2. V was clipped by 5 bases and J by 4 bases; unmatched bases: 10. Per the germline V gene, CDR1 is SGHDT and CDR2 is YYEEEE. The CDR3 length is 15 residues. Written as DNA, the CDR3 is TGTGCCAGCAGGGTAGCGGGCCCTGGCGCAGATACGCAGTATTTT. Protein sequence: CASRVAGPGADTQYF.

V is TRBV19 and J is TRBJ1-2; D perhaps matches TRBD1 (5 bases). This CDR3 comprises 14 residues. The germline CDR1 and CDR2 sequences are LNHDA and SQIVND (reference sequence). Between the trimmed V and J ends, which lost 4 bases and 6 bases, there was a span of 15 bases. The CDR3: CASSKDGPGDGYTF. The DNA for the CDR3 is TGTGCCAGTAGTAAGGATGGGCCGGGGGATGGCTACACCTTC.

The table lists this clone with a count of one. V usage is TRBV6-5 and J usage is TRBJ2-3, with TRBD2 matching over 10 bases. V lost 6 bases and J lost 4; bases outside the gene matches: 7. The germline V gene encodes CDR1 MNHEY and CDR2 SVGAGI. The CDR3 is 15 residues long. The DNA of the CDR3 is TGTGCCAGCAGGCCGAGCGGGGGGGTGTCAGATACGCAGTATTTT. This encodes CASRPSGGVSDTQYF.

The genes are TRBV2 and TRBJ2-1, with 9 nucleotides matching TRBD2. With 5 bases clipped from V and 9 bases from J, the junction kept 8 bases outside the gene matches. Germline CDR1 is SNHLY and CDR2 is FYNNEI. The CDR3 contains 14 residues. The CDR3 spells CASSRGLALGEQFF. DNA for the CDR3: TGTGCCAGCAGTAGGGGACTAGCTTTGGGTGAGCAGTTCTTC.

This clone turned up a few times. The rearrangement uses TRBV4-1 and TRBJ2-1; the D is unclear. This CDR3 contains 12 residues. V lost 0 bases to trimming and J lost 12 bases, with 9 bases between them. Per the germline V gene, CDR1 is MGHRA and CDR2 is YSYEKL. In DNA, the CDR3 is TGCGCCAGCAGCCAAGAAGCAATGAGGCAGTTCTTC. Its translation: CASSQEAMRQFF.

The CDR3 loop is CASSFLGPGANVLTF. CDR3 nucleotide sequence: TGCGCCAGCAGCTTCTTGGGGCCCGGGGCCAACGTCCTGACTTTC. This chain joins TRBV5-1 and TRBJ2-6; perhaps TRBD1 as D (5 bases). V lost 2 bases and J lost 4, with 10 bases in between. The CDR3 totals 15 residues. CDR1 SGHRS and CDR2 YFSETQ come from the germline V gene.

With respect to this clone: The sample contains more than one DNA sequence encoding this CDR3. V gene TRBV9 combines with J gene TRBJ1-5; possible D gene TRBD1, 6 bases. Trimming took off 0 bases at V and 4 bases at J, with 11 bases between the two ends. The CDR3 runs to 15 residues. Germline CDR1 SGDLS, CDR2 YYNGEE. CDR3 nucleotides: TGTGCCAGCAGCGTAGGGGGGGGCGCGAATCAGCCCCAGCATTTT. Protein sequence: CASSVGGGANQPQHF.

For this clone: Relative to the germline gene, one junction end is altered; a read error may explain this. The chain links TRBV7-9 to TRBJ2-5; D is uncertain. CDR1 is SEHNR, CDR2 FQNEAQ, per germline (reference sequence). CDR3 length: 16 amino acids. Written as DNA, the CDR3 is TGTTCCAGCAGCTTATTCGGGTCCCCGGATCAGGAGACCCAGTACTTC. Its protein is CSSSLFGSPDQETQYF.

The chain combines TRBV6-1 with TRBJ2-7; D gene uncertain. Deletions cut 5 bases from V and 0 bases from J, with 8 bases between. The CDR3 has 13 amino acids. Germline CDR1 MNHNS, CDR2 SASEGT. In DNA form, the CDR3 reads TGTGCCAGCAGTCCCGCTAGCTCCTACGAGCAGTACTTC. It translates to CASSPASSYEQYF.

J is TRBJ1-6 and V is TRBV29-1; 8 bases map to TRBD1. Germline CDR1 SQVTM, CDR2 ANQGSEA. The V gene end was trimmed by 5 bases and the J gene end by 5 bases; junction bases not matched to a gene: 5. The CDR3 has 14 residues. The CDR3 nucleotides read TGCAGCGTTAAACAGGGGGTTGATAATTCACCCCTCCACTTT. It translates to CSVKQGVDNSPLHF. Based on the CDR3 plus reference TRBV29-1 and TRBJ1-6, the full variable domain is SAVISQKPSRDICQRGTSLTIQCQVDSQVTMMFWYRQQPGQSLTLIATANQGSEATYESGFVIDKFPISRPNLTFSTLTVSNMSPEDSSIYLCSVKQGVDNSPLHFGNGTRLTVT.

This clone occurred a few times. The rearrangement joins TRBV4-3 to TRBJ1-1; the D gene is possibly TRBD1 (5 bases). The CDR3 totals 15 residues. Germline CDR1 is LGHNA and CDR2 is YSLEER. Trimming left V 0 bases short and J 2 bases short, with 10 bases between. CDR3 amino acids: CASSQEYGTNTEAFF. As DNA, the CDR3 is TGCGCCAGCAGCCAAGAATACGGGACTAACACTGAAGCTTTCTTT.

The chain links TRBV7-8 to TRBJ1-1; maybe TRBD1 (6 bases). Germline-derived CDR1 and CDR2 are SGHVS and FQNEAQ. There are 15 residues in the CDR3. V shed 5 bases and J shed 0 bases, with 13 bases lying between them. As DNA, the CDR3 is TGTGCCAGCAGCCCCCGGGACAACTTGAACACTGAAGCTTTCTTT. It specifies CASSPRDNLNTEAFF.

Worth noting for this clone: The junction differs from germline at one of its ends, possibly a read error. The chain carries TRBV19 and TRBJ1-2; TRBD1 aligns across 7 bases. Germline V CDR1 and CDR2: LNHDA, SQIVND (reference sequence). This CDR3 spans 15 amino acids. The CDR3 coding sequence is TGTGCCAGTAGGATAAATTCCGGGACAGTCTATGGCCACACCTTC. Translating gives CASRINSGTVYGHTF.

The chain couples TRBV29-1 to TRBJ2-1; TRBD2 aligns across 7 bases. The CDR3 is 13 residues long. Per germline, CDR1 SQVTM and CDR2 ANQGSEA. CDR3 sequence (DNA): TGCAGTACGCCCGGGACGGGGGGATTGGAGCAGTTCTTC. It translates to CSTPGTGGLEQFF.

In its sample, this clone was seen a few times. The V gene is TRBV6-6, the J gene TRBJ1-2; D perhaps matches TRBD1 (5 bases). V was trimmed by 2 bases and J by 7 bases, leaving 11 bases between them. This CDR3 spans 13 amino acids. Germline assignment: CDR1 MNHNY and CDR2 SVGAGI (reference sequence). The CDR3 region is CASSYDRKGGYTF. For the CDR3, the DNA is TGTGCCAGCAGTTACGACAGAAAGGGTGGCTACACCTTC.

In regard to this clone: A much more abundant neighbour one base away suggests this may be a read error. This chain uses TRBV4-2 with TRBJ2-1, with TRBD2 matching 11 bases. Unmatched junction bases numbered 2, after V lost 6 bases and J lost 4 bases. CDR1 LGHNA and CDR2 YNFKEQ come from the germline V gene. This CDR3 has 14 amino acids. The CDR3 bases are TGTGCCAGCAGTGCTAGCGGGGGGTACAATGAGCAGTTCTTC. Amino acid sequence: CASSASGGYNEQFF.

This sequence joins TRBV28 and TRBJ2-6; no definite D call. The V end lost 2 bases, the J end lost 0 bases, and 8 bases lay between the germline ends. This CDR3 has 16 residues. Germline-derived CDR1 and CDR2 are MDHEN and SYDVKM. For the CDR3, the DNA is TGTGCCAGCAGTTTAGGCCTTCTCTCTGGGGCCAACGTCCTGACTTTC. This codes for CASSLGLLSGANVLTF.

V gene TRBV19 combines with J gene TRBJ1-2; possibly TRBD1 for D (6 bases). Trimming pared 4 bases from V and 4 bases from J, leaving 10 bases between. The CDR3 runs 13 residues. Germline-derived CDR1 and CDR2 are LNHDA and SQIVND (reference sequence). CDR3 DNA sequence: TGTGCCAGTAGTACGGACAGCGTCTATGGCTACACCTTC. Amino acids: CASSTDSVYGYTF.

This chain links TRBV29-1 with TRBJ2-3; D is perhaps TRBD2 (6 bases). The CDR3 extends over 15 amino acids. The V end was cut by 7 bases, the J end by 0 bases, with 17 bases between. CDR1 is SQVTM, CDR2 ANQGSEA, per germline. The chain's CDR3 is CSGKGAGRSTDTQYF. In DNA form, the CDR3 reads TGCAGCGGAAAGGGCGCGGGGAGGAGCACAGATACGCAGTATTTT.

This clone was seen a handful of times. Here the CDR3 reads CASSTPGGYEQYF. The CDR3 DNA reads as TGTGCCAGCAGTACCCCGGGGGGGTACGAGCAGTACTTC. The chain is built from TRBV28 and TRBJ2-7; 8 bases match TRBD2. This CDR3 is built from 13 residues. Germline-derived CDR1 and CDR2 are MDHEN and SYDVKM. V shed 5 bases and J 4 bases; nucleotides not matched to a gene: 4.

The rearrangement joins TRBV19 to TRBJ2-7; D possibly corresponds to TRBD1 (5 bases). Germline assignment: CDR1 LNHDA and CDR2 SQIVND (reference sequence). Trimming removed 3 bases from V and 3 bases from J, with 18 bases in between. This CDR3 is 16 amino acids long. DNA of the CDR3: TGTGCCAGTAGTATCCTGAACTCAGGGTCCTACTACGAGCAGTACTTC. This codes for CASSILNSGSYYEQYF.

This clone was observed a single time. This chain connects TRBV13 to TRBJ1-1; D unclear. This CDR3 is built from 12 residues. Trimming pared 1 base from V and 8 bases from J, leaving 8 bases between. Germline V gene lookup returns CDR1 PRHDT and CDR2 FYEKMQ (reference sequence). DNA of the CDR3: TGTGCCAGCAGCTTAGTAGGGAGGGAAGCTTTCTTT. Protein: CASSLVGREAFF.

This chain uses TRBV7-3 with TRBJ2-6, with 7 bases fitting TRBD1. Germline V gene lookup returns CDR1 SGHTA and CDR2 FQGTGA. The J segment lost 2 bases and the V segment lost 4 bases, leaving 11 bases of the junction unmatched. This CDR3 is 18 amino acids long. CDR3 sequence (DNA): TGTGCCAGCAGCTCCAACAGGGGCGGGCTGACTGGGGCCAACGTCCTGACTTTC. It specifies CASSSNRGGLTGANVLTF.

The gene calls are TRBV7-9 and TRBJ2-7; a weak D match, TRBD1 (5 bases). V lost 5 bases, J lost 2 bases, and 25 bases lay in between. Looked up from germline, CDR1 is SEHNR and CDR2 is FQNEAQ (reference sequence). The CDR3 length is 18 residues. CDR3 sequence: CASSLTPPVGAAPYEQYF. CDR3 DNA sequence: TGTGCCAGCAGCCTAACCCCACCTGTTGGGGCCGCGCCCTACGAGCAGTACTTC.

The CDR3 here is CASSLGDSSGNTIYF. The CDR3, as DNA: TGTGCCAGCAGCTTGGGGGACAGCTCTGGAAACACCATATATTTT. The chain couples TRBV5-8 to TRBJ1-3, with 7 bases that match TRBD1. Germline V lookup: CDR1 SGHTS, CDR2 YDEGEE. Trimming at V came to 0 bases and at J to 0 bases, leaving 0 bases not matched to a gene. The CDR3 length is 15 residues.